This T cell receptor beta chain was profiled in a study of vaccination effects on CD4 cells after COVID-19. Notes on the study in general: Recruitment yielded few convalescent patients, and the study had no early post-infection timepoints.

Concerning this clone itself: Its antigen is unknown.

Using immunoSEQ multiplex PCR, the repertoire was profiled, and TCRdb retains in-frame clones only, with some absent. Altogether around 26,000 clones are present, approximately 78% being singletons, with the ten largest covering around 16%. The CDR3 consists of 15 residues. Germline trimming cut 4 bases from V and 2 bases from J; bases unmatched to any gene: 4. Germline V CDR1 and CDR2: SGHDT, YYEEEE. After expansion with viral peptide pools in the ViraFEST assay, antigen-specific CD4+ T cells were sequenced. After more than 9 days in culture, the CD4+ T cells were isolated. PCR-confirmed SARS-CoV-2 infection occurred in the person between March and December 2020.

The sequencing here drew on CD4+ T cells from PBMCs cultured with HCoV-NL63 spike peptides, taken before COVID-19 vaccination. This sequence joins TRBV5-6 and TRBJ1-3, with 9 bases matching TRBD1. The source is a human donor who had a prior SARS-CoV-2 infection. CDR3 nucleotide sequence: TGTGCCAGCAGCCGGACAGGGGAGGCTGGAAACACCATATATTTT. Translated, it gives CASSRTGEAGNTIYF.